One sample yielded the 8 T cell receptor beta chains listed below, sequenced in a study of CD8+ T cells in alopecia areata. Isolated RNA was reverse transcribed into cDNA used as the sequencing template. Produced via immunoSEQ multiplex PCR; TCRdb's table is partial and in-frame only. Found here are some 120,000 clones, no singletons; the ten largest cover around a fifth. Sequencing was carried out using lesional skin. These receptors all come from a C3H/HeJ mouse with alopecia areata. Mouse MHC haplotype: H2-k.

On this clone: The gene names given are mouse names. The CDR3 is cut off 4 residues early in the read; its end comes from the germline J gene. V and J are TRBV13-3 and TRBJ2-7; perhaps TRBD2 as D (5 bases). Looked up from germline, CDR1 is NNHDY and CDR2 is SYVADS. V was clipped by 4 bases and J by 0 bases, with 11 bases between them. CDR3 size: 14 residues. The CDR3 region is CASSLGLFSYEQYF. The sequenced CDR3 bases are TGTGCCAGCAGTCTCGGACTTTTCTCCTAT.

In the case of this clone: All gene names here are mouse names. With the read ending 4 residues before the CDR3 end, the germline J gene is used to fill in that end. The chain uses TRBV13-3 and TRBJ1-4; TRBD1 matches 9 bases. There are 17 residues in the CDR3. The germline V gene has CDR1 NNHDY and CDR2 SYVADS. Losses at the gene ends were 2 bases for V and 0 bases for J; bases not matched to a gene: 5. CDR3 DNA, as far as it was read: TGTGCCAGCAGTGAGATGGGACAGGGAGTTTCCAACGAA. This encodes CASSEMGQGVSNE. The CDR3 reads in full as CASSEMGQGVSNERLFF.

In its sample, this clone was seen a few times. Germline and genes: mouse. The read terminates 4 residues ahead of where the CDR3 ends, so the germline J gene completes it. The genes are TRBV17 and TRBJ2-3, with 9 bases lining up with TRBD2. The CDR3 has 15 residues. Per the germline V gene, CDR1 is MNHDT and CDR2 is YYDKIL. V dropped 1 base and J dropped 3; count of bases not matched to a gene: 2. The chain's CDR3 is CASSRGTGVAETLYF. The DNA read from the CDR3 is TGTGCTAGCAGTAGAGGGACTGGGGTAGCAGAA.

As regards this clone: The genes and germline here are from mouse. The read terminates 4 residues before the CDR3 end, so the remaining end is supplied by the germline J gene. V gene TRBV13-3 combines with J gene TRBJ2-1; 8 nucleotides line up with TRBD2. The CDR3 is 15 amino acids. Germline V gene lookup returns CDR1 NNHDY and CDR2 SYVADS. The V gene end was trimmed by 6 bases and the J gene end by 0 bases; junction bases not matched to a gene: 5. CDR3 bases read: TGTGCCAGCATGAGACTGGGGAATAACTATGCT. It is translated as CASMRLGNNYA. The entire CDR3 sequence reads CASMRLGNNYAEQFF.

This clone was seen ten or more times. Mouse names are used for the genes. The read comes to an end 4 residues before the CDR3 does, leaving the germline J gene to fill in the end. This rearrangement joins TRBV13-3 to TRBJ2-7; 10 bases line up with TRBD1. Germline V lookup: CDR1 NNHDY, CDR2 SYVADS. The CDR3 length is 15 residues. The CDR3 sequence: CASSDLPGTGDEQYF. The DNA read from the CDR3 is TGTGCCAGCAGTGATCTCCCTGGGACAGGGGAT.

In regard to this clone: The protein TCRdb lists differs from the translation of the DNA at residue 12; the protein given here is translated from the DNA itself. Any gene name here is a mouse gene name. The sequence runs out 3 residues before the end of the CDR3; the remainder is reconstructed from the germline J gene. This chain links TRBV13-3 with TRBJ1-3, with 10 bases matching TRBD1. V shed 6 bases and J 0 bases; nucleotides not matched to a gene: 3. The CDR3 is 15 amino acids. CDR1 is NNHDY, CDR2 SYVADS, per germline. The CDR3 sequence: CASKGTGASGNTLYF. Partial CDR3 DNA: TGTGCCAGCAAGGGGACAGGGGCTTCTGGAAATACG.

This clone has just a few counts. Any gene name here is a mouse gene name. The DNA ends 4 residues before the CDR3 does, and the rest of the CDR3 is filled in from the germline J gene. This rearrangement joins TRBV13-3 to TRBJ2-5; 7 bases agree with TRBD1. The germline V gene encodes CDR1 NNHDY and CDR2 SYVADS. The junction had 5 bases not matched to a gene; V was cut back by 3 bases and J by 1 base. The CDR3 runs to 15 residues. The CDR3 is CASSGPQGDQDTQYF. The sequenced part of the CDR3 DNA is TGTGCCAGCAGTGGCCCTCAGGGGGACCAAGAC.

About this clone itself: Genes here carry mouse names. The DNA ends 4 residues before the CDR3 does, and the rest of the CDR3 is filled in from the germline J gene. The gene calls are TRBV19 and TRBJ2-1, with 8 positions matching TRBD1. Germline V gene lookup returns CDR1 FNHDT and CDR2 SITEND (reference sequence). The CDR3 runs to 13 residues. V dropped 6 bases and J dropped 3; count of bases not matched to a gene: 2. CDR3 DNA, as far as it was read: TGTGCCAGCATCGGGACAGGCTATGCT. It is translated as CASIGTGYA. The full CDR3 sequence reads CASIGTGYAEQFF.